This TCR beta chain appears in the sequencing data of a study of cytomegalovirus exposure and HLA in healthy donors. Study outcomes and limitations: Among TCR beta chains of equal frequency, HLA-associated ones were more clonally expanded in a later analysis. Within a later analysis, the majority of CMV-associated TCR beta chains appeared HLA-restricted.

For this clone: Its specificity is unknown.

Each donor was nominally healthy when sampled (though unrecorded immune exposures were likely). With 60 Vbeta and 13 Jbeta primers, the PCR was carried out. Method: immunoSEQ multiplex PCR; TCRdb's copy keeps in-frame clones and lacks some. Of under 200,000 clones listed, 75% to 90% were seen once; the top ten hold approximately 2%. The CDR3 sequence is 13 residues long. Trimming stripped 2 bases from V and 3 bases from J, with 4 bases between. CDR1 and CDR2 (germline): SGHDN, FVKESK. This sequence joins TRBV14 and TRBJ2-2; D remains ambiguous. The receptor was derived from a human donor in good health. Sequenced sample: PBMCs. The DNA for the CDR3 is TGTGCCAGCAGCCAATCTTACACCGGGGAGCTGTTTTTT. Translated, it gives CASSQSYTGELFF.